This T cell receptor beta chain was identified in a study of blood T cell repertoires in COVID-19. Per germline, CDR1 SGHKS and CDR2 YYEKEE (reference sequence). V was clipped by 5 bases and J by 8 bases; unmatched bases: 6. The CDR3 totals 14 residues. Authors' processing steps: By means of reference gene primer amplification, nucleated cell counts were estimated. TCRdb's copy holds only in-frame clones and misses some; the assay was immunoSEQ multiplex PCR. The DNA gave D and trimming, while V, J and clone size come from that table. The sample holds 150,000 to 200,000 clones; about three quarters are singletons and the top ten take 2.8%.

This TCR came from a woman older than 75 with active or convalescent COVID-19. V usage is TRBV5-5 and J usage is TRBJ1-6, with TRBD1 matching over 8 bases. Sample: peripheral blood. DNA for the CDR3: TGTGCCAGCAGTAGACAGGGGCAGGATTCACCCCTCCACTTT. It codes for CASSRQGQDSPLHF.